The rows below give T cell receptor beta chains drawn from one sample of a study of CD8 T cells in Susac syndrome. MiXCR, run by TCRdb on the immunoSEQ multiplex PCR reads, gives a single entry per CDR3 protein. The data hold some 130,000 distinct CDR3 sequences, with roughly 94% observed a single time. The sequenced sample was CD8+ T cells from PBMCs. The receptor source for this set is a human donor with Susac syndrome. Both conserved end residues are part of each CDR3.

j_call: TRBJ2-7
v_call: TRBV10-2
cdr3_aa: CASSQTSGRFSYEQYF

j_call: TRBJ2-7
v_call: TRBV3-1
cdr3_aa: CASSQEARSYEQYF

j_call: TRBJ1-1
v_call: TRBV9
cdr3_aa: CASSTPYGGPVNTEAFF

j_call: TRBJ2-1
v_call: TRBV7-6
cdr3_aa: CASSPADEQFF

j_call: TRBJ2-3
v_call: TRBV19
cdr3_aa: CASSRGEASTDTQYF

j_call: TRBJ2-5
v_call: TRBV27
cdr3_aa: CASSSVAGARETQYF

j_call: TRBJ2-1
v_call: TRBV4-1
cdr3_aa: CASSQIPGQGNNEQFF

j_call: TRBJ2-3
v_call: TRBV12-3/TRBV12-4
cdr3_aa: CASSSTKTDTQYF

j_call: TRBJ2-7
v_call: TRBV25-1
cdr3_aa: CASNNTGRRSYEQYF

j_call: TRBJ2-1
v_call: TRBV4-1
cdr3_aa: CASSDRNTVLEQFF

j_call: TRBJ2-2
v_call: TRBV11-2
cdr3_aa: CASSLRHILPATGELFF

j_call: TRBJ2-1
v_call: TRBV6-1
cdr3_aa: CASGMTSGRRWDNEQFF

j_call: TRBJ1-5
v_call: TRBV5-1
cdr3_aa: CASSLGENEGNQPQHF

j_call: TRBJ2-1
v_call: TRBV9
cdr3_aa: CASSVKWGDNEQFF

j_call: TRBJ2-1
v_call: TRBV6-5
cdr3_aa: CASSSTGLVGPNSYNEQFF

j_call: TRBJ2-7
v_call: TRBV30
cdr3_aa: CAWSSRDRGYEQYF

j_call: TRBJ2-3
v_call: TRBV27
cdr3_aa: CASSLTGAGYTDTQYF

j_call: TRBJ2-1
v_call: TRBV11-2
cdr3_aa: CASSNRDPVTNEQFF

j_call: TRBJ2-7
v_call: TRBV6-5
cdr3_aa: CASSYSSGGQNEQYF

j_call: TRBJ1-1
v_call: TRBV10-3
cdr3_aa: CATVINTEAFF

j_call: TRBJ1-2
v_call: TRBV4-1
cdr3_aa: CASSQALGHYGYTF

j_call: TRBJ2-1
v_call: TRBV27
cdr3_aa: CASSSLDYNEQFF

j_call: TRBJ2-7
v_call: TRBV27
cdr3_aa: CASSATGPNYEQYF

j_call: TRBJ2-1
v_call: TRBV29-1
cdr3_aa: CSVVQLYEQFF

j_call: TRBJ1-2
v_call: TRBV6-6
cdr3_aa: CASSYIDGYTF

j_call: TRBJ1-2
v_call: TRBV29-1
cdr3_aa: CSTDPGWGFYGYTF